This T cell receptor beta chain was obtained from a study of neoadjuvant anti-PD-1 for oral cavity cancer. Overall study: Patients without progression received a fourth nivolumab dose around day 43, then surgical resection on days 50-56.

Some clones are missing from TCRdb's copy, which holds only in-frame ones; the method was immunoSEQ multiplex PCR. Of under 10,000 clones listed, 62% are singletons. Time point denoted: after neoadjuvant nivolumab, at surgical resection. Patients had newly diagnosed, untreated stage II-IVA oral cavity squamous cell carcinoma. This clonotype was sampled from a person aged 35 to 85 with oral cavity squamous cell carcinoma. Sequencing was performed on PBMCs, taken after nivolumab (anti-PD-1) treatment.

CDR3 bases: TGTGCCAGCAGTTCGACAGGATTAGAGACTAATGAAAAACTGTTTTTT. The encoded protein is CASSSTGLETNEKLFF. V is TRBV27 and J is TRBJ1-4, with D possibly matching TRBD1 (6 bases). Trimming stripped 4 bases from V and 2 bases from J, with 14 bases between. The CDR3 covers 16 residues. The V gene's germline CDR1 is MNHEY and CDR2 SMNVEV (reference sequence).